These 27 T cell receptor beta chains came from one sample sequenced in a study of T cells in Graves' hyperthyroidism and ophthalmopathy. The CDR3 regions of TCR beta were amplified from RNA transcripts. HTBI primers were employed in a first-round RT-PCR of the TCR CDR3. TCRdb re-derived calls from the multiplex PCR reads in MiXCR, one entry per CDR3 protein. In the table there are about 640,000 distinct CDR3 sequences, more than 12% of which are singletons. Sequencing input: blood. Receptors originate from a woman in her fifties or sixties with Graves' ophthalmopathy.

The chain carries TRBV19 and TRBJ1-2, with 7 nucleotides matching TRBD1. The CDR3 is 14 amino acids. Germline CDR1 LNHDA, CDR2 SQIVND (reference sequence). V dropped 4 bases and J dropped 4; count of bases not matched to a gene: 6. DNA for the CDR3: TGTGCCAGTAGTACTCGGGACAGCAGCTATGGCTACACCTTC. Protein: CASSTRDSSYGYTF.

This clonotype was detected many times. The V call is TRBV6-2 or TRBV6-3, the J call TRBJ2-3; 9 nucleotides align to TRBD2. Germline V gene lookup returns CDR1 MNHEY and CDR2 SVGEGT. The CDR3 contains 16 residues. V was pared by 5 bases and J by 3 bases, with 9 bases of the junction left unmatched. In nucleotides, the CDR3 is TGTGCCAGCAGTAAATTTAGCGGGAGCTGGACAGATACGCAGTATTTT. Protein product: CASSKFSGSWTDTQYF.

This clonotype was counted a few times. This chain uses TRBV5-6 with TRBJ1-5; 11 positions match TRBD1. The CDR3 loop spans 15 amino acids. V gave up 1 base and J gave up 9 bases; unmatched junction bases: 6. Germline-derived CDR1 and CDR2 are SGHDT and YYEEEE. This CDR3 is CASSLSDRGHRPQHF. Written as DNA, the CDR3 is TGTGCCAGCAGCTTGTCGGACAGGGGGCATCGGCCCCAGCATTTT.

There are many counts of this clonotype. The chain is built from TRBV12-3 or TRBV12-4 and TRBJ1-1; no reliable D call. Trimming removed 3 bases from V and 6 bases from J, with 17 bases in between. This CDR3 region has 15 residues. The CDR3 nucleotides are TGTGCCAGCAGTTTTATAGGGCGCTCTTGGTCTGAAGCTTTCTTT. Translating it yields CASSFIGRSWSEAFF.

V is TRBV30 and J is TRBJ2-1, with D unresolved. This CDR3 is built from 16 residues. Trimming cost V 8 bases and J 0 bases, with 20 bases left between them. Germline V lookup: CDR1 GTSNPN, CDR2 SVGIG (reference sequence). In nucleotides, the CDR3 is TGTGCCAGTAGTCCCCGCGCGGCCATCTCCTACAATGAGCAGTTCTTC. Translated: CASSPRAAISYNEQFF. Full variable domain (rest looked up from reference TRBV30 and TRBJ2-1): SQTIHQWPATLVQPVGSPLSLECTVEGTSNPNLYWYRQAAGRGLQLLFYSVGIGQISSEVPQNLSASRPQDRQFILSSKKLLLSDSGFYLCASSPRAAISYNEQFFGPGTRLTVL.

V usage is TRBV9 and J usage is TRBJ2-5, with 11 nucleotides matching TRBD2. The CDR3 loop spans 16 amino acids. The V gene's germline CDR1 is SGDLS and CDR2 YYNGEE. Germline trimming cut 4 bases from V and 4 bases from J; bases unmatched to any gene: 9. CDR3 in amino acids: CASSQLAGGRGETQYF. For the CDR3, the DNA is TGTGCCAGCAGCCAATTAGCGGGAGGGAGAGGAGAGACCCAGTACTTC.

This clonotype was seen at least ten times. V and J are TRBV6-2 or TRBV6-3 and TRBJ2-4; D gene ambiguous. Trimming removed 6 bases at V and 3 bases at J, with 6 bases between. Germline V gene lookup returns CDR1 MNHEY and CDR2 SVGEGT. This CDR3 has 12 amino acids. CDR3 nucleotides: TGTGCCAGCAGCGCCGACAAAAACATTCAGTACTTC. Translated, it gives CASSADKNIQYF.

In this sample, this clonotype turned up a few times. For the CDR3, the DNA is TGTGCCAGCAGCGTTGGGTCCCAGGGCAGTCAGCCCCAGCATTTT. Protein product: CASSVGSQGSQPQHF. The gene calls are TRBV9 and TRBJ1-5, with D possibly matching TRBD1 (5 bases). The length of the CDR3 is 15 residues. The V gene lost 2 bases and the J gene lost 6 bases, with 15 bases spanning the gap. CDR1 is SGDLS and CDR2 is YYNGEE in the germline V gene.

In this sample, this clonotype turned up many times. The rearrangement joins TRBV6-1 to TRBJ1-1, with a weak D call TRBD1 (6 bases). CDR1 is MNHNS and CDR2 is SASEGT in the germline V gene. The CDR3 spans 15 residues. V lost 7 bases and J lost 0, with 15 bases in between. The CDR3 nucleotides are TGTGCCAGCAAAAGGGGGACGGTCATGAACACTGAAGCTTTCTTT. It codes for CASKRGTVMNTEAFF.

This chain connects TRBV11-2 to TRBJ2-3, with a weak D call TRBD1 (6 bases). Germline CDR1 is SGHAT and CDR2 is FQNNGV. CDR3 size: 16 residues. Trimming took 3 bases from V and 3 from J, leaving 16 bases between them. The CDR3 protein is CASSLVGGEVTDTQYF. Written as DNA, the CDR3 is TGTGCCAGCAGCTTGGTAGGGGGAGAAGTTACAGATACGCAGTATTTT.

This clonotype was seen repeatedly, ten times or more. This sequence joins TRBV12-3 or TRBV12-4 and TRBJ2-1, with 13 bases aligning to TRBD2. This CDR3 has 15 amino acids. Trimming removed 5 bases from V and 4 bases from J; junction bases left unmatched: 2. Written as DNA, the CDR3 is TGTGCCAGCAGTACTAGCGGGAGGGCTTACAATGAGCAGTTCTTC. As protein: CASSTSGRAYNEQFF.

At least ten counts were recorded for this clonotype. The chain carries TRBV6-1 and TRBJ2-2, with 9 positions matching TRBD1. The V gene's germline CDR1 is MNHNS and CDR2 SASEGT. V shed 6 bases, J shed 6 bases, and the junction held 2 bases outside the gene matches. The CDR3 has 13 residues. CDR3: CASRGTGPGELFF. The CDR3 coding sequence is TGTGCCAGCAGGGGGACAGGGCCCGGGGAGCTGTTTTTT.

This clonotype was detected ten times or more. This chain's CDR3 is CSARGAGDGDTEAFF. In DNA form, the CDR3 reads TGCAGTGCTAGAGGGGCGGGAGACGGGGACACTGAAGCTTTCTTT. This chain connects TRBV20-1 to TRBJ1-1; D remains ambiguous. Germline lookup yields CDR1 DFQATT and CDR2 SNEGSKA (reference sequence). The ends were cut back, 1 base at V and 3 bases at J, with 15 bases in the middle. This CDR3 comprises 15 residues.

Ten or more counts support this clonotype. This sequence joins TRBV6-2 or TRBV6-3 and TRBJ2-5, with TRBD2 matching over 11 bases. V lost 0 bases and J lost 2; bases outside the gene matches: 8. The CDR3 extends over 18 amino acids. Germline V gives CDR1 MNHEY, CDR2 SVGEGT. In DNA form, the CDR3 reads TGTGCCAGCAGTTACTCCAGCTCTTTAGCGGGAGGGCAAGAGACCCAGTACTTC. Protein sequence: CASSYSSSLAGGQETQYF.

This clonotype was detected ten times or more. The V and J genes are TRBV7-9 and TRBJ1-2, with 7 bases lining up with TRBD1. The CDR3 loop spans 17 amino acids. With 0 bases clipped from V and 4 bases from J, the junction kept 11 bases outside the gene matches. In germline, CDR1 is SEHNR, CDR2 FQNEAQ (reference sequence). CDR3 loop: CASSLARQGQTIYGYTF. The CDR3 nucleotides read TGTGCCAGCAGCTTAGCGCGACAGGGACAGACTATCTATGGCTACACCTTC.

The chain has TRBV11-2 and TRBJ2-7; D gene uncertain. V was cut by 2 bases and J by 3 bases, with 11 bases left in between. Looked up from germline, CDR1 is SGHAT and CDR2 is FQNNGV. The CDR3 has 14 residues. CDR3 nucleotides: TGTGCCAGCAGCTTAACCGACCCAGACTACGAGCAGTACTTC. It codes for CASSLTDPDYEQYF.

This clonotype occurred many times. The chain recombines TRBV6-1 with TRBJ1-1, with D possibly matching TRBD1 (5 bases). V was shortened by 5 bases and J by 8 bases, with 15 bases between the two germline ends. The CDR3 extends over 13 amino acids. Germline V lookup: CDR1 MNHNS, CDR2 SASEGT. The CDR3 DNA sequence: TGTGCCAGCAGTTTAGGGGCGGGTTCCGAAGCTTTCTTT. Encoded protein: CASSLGAGSEAFF.

The chain is built from TRBV6-2 or TRBV6-3 and TRBJ2-2, with D perhaps TRBD2 (5 bases). V was cut by 8 bases and J by 5 bases, with 18 bases left in between. The germline gives CDR1 MNHEY, CDR2 SVGEGT. There are 15 residues in the CDR3. The CDR3: CASLPGILKTGELFF. CDR3 sequence (DNA): TGTGCCAGCCTGCCGGGAATACTGAAAACCGGGGAGCTGTTTTTT.

The chain carries TRBV20-1 and TRBJ2-5; D possibly matches TRBD1 or TRBD2 (6 bases each). Trimming removed 2 bases at V and 1 base at J, with 14 bases between. Per germline, CDR1 DFQATT and CDR2 SNEGSKA (reference sequence). The CDR3 has 15 residues. CDR3 bases: TGCAGTGCTAGAAGACCGGGGGCAGGCCAAGAGACCCAGTACTTC. It codes for CSARRPGAGQETQYF.

This clonotype was seen repeatedly, ten times or more. The CDR3 coding sequence is TGTGCCAGCAGCTTAACTGGGAACTACTACGAGCAGTACTTC. Amino acid sequence: CASSLTGNYYEQYF. The chain has TRBV7-8 and TRBJ2-7; D is undetermined. The V gene lost 2 bases and the J gene lost 3 bases, with 11 bases spanning the gap. The CDR3 extends over 14 amino acids. The V gene's germline CDR1 is SGHVS and CDR2 FQNEAQ. The complete variable domain, with remaining parts taken from reference TRBV7-8 and TRBJ2-7, reads GAGVSQSPRYKVAKRGQDVALRCDPISGHVSLFWYQQALGQGPEFLTYFQNEAQLDKSGLPSDRFFAERPEGSVSTLKIQRTQQEDSAVYLCASSLTGNYYEQYFGPGTRLTVT.

The table lists this clonotype with many counts. This sequence joins TRBV24-1 and TRBJ2-1; D unresolved. Germline CDR1 KGHDR, CDR2 SFDVKD. Trimming stripped 6 bases from V and 0 bases from J, with 11 bases between. This CDR3 has 15 amino acids. This CDR3 is CATSRSKSSYNEQFF. CDR3 bases: TGTGCCACCAGTAGGTCCAAGAGCTCCTACAATGAGCAGTTCTTC.

This clonotype has ten or more counts. The rearrangement uses TRBV5-1 and TRBJ2-3; 10 nucleotides match TRBD2. The V and J ends lost 4 bases and 5 bases, in that order; junction bases with no gene match: 10. Germline assignment: CDR1 SGHRS and CDR2 YFSETQ. The CDR3 runs 16 residues. The CDR3 region has the DNA TGCGCCAGCAGCCCCCGGGCTAGCGGGAGAGGAGATACGCAGTATTTT. This encodes CASSPRASGRGDTQYF.

This clonotype was recorded many times. The rearrangement links TRBV30 to TRBJ2-1; perhaps TRBD2 as D (5 bases). Trimming removed 3 bases at V and 9 bases at J, with 12 bases between. This CDR3 contains 12 residues. Germline loops: CDR1 GTSNPN, CDR2 SVGIG (reference sequence). The CDR3 nucleotides read TGTGCCTGGAGAGGCGGGCTCGGTGAGCAGTTCTTC. It is translated as CAWRGGLGEQFF.

This clonotype was detected ten times or more. The V and J genes are TRBV28 and TRBJ1-5; no firm D call. Trimming took 5 bases from V and 0 from J, leaving 11 bases between them. Germline V gene sequence: CDR1 MDHEN, CDR2 SYDVKM. The CDR3 runs to 15 residues. CDR3 protein: CASSLVVGSNQPQHF. In nucleotides, the CDR3 is TGTGCCAGCAGTCTTGTGGTCGGTAGCAATCAGCCCCAGCATTTT.

In the case of this clonotype: A much larger clone lies a single base off, so this may be a read error. V is TRBV28 and J is TRBJ2-1; the match to TRBD2 covers 8 bases. V dropped 3 bases and J dropped 0; count of bases not matched to a gene: 7. CDR1 and CDR2 (germline): MDHEN, SYDVKM. The length of the CDR3 is 17 residues. The CDR3 coding sequence is TGTGCCAGCAGTTTCCTGGGACTAGTGGACTCCTACAATGAGCAGTTCTTC. This encodes CASSFLGLVDSYNEQFF.

This clonotype was counted many times. The rearrangement links TRBV5-1 to TRBJ1-1; 8 bases align to TRBD1. The CDR3 extends over 14 amino acids. Trimming at V came to 7 bases and at J to 0 bases, leaving 5 bases not matched to a gene. Germline values: CDR1 SGHRS, CDR2 YFSETQ. The chain's CDR3 is CASRRQGLNTEAFF. In nucleotides, the CDR3 is TGCGCCAGCCGTCGACAGGGGCTGAACACTGAAGCTTTCTTT. Looking up the rest from reference TRBV5-1 and TRBJ1-1 gives the full variable domain: KAGVTQTPRYLIKTRGQQVTLSCSPISGHRSVSWYQQTPGQGLQFLFEYFSETQRNKGNFPGRFSGRQFSNSRSEMNVSTLELGDSALYLCASRRQGLNTEAFFGQGTRLTVV.

This clonotype has more than one count but fewer than ten. The rearrangement uses TRBV6-2 or TRBV6-3 and TRBJ1-5; no definite D call. This CDR3 spans 14 amino acids. The V gene lost 0 bases and the J gene lost 0 bases, with 3 bases spanning the gap. The germline V gene encodes CDR1 MNHEY and CDR2 SVGEGT. The DNA of the CDR3 is TGTGCCAGCAGTTACTCGCCTAGCAATCAGCCCCAGCATTTT. It translates to CASSYSPSNQPQHF.